The source of this T cell receptor (beta chain) is a study of blood T cell repertoires in COVID-19. Turning to the study itself: Italy, Spain and the United States were the sources of the convalescent and acute COVID-19 samples. Nucleic acid was either cDNA or gDNA, and it came from T cells, B-cell-depleted T cells, or PBMCs.

In the source study's methods: Reference gene primer amplification gave estimated nucleated cell counts. TCRdb's table, derived via immunoSEQ multiplex PCR, lists solely in-frame clones and lacks some. The V and J calls and clone size are taken from that table; D and trimming were inferred from the DNA. The sample lists a few hundred thousand clones; about nine tenths were seen once. The CDR3 covers 14 residues. The ends lost 3 bases at V and 8 bases at J; junction bases unmatched: 9. Germline loops: CDR1 GTSNPN, CDR2 SVGIG (reference sequence). Material for sequencing was peripheral blood. V usage is TRBV30 and J usage is TRBJ1-4, with TRBD1 identical over 7 bases. The sequence was obtained from a man between 50 and 59 years old with acute or convalescent COVID-19. CDR3 in DNA: TGTGCCTGGAGCTACAGGGGAGTACAAGAAAAACTGTTTTTT. It codes for CAWSYRGVQEKLFF.